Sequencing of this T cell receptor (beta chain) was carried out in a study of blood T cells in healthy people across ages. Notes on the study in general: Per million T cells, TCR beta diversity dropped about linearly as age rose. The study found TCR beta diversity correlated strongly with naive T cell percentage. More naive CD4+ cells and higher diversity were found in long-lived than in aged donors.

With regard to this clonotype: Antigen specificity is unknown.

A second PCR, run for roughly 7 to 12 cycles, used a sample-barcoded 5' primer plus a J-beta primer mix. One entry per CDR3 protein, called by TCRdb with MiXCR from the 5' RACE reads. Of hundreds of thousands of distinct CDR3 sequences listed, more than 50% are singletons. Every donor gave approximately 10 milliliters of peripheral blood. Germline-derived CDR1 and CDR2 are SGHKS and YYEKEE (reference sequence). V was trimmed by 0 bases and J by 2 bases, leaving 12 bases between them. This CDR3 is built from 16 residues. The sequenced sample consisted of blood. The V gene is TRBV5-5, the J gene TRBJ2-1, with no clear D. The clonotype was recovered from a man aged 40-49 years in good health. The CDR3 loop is CASSLAATRTYNEQFF. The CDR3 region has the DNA TGTGCCAGCAGCTTGGCCGCTACCCGGACCTACAATGAGCAGTTCTTC.